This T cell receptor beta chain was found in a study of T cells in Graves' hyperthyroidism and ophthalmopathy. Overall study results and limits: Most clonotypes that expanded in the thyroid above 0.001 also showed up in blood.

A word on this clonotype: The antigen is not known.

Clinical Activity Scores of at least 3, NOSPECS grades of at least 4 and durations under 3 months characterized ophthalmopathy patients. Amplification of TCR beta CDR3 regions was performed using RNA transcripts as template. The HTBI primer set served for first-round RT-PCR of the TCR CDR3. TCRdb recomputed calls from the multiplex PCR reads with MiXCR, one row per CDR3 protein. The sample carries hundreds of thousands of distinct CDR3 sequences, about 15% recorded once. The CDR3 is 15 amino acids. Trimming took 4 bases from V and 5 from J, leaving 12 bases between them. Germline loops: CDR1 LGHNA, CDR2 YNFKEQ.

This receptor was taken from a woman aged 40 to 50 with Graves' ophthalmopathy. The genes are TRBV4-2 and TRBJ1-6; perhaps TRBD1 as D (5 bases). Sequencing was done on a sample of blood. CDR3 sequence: CASSPETGDNSPLHF. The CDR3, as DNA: TGTGCCAGCAGCCCAGAGACGGGGGATAATTCACCCCTCCACTTT.